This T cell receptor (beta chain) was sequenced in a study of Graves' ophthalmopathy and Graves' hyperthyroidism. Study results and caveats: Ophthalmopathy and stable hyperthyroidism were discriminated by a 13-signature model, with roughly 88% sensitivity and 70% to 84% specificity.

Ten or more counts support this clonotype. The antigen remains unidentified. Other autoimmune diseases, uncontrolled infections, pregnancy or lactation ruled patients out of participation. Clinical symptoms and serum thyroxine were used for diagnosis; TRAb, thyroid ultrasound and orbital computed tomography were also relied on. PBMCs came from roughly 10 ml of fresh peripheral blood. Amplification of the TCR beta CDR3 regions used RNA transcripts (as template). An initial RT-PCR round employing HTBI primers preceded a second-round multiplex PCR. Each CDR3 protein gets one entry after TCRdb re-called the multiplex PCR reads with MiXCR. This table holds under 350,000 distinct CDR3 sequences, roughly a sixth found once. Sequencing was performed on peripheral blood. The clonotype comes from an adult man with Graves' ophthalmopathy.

This CDR3 reads CASSFRSDSPLHF. The CDR3 DNA reads TGTGCCAGCAGCTTTCGCAGTGATTCACCCCTCCACTTT. The chain recombines TRBV13 with TRBJ1-6; D gene unclear. V shed 3 bases and J shed 8 bases, with 8 bases lying between them. Looked up from germline, CDR1 is PRHDT and CDR2 is FYEKMQ (reference sequence). The length of the CDR3 is 13 residues.